One sample yielded the 4 T cell receptor beta chains listed below, sequenced in a study of regulatory T cells in long-lasting Graves disease (dated by TCRdb to the early 2020s). The library came from multiplex PCR. The sequencer was an Illumina HiSeq 4000. CDR3 regions were amplified by Arm-PCR with iRepertoire HTBI primers to construct TCR beta libraries. TCRdb reworked the public reads: Q25 trimming with fastp, MiXCR clone assembly, productive beta chains retained. Duplicate CDR3 protein sequences are folded into a single record with the most common DNA and genes. The sample contains 350,000 to 450,000 distinct CDR3 sequences, 21% of them found a single time. Of the sample, 13% to 15% falls within the top ten clones. In the paper's terms, the time point label means: persistent/refractory GD, antithyroid drugs over 5 years with positive TRAb. RNA was extracted from PBMCs in TRIzol for both TCR sequencing and RNA sequencing.

Source: peripheral blood mononuclear cells (PBMCs), taken when the disease was refractory, from a patient treated with antithyroid drugs. The receptors here all came from a female donor with Graves disease.

V and J are TRBV19 and TRBJ2-5; D possibly corresponds to TRBD2 (7 bases). Germline V gives CDR1 LNHDA, CDR2 SQIVND (reference sequence). The CDR3 sequence is 18 residues long. Trimming took off 7 bases at V and 9 bases at J, with 33 bases between the two ends. As DNA, the CDR3 is TGTGCCAGTAAGAAGTCCCGGGGGGCCTTACCTTGGAGGGAGGCCCAGTACTTC. It translates to CASKKSRGALPWREAQYF.

This clonotype was counted ten times or more. This chain uses TRBV3-1 with TRBJ2-2; tentatively, D is TRBD1 (6 bases). V was trimmed by 5 bases and J by 5 bases, leaving 9 bases between them. Germline CDR1 LGHDT, CDR2 YNNKEL (reference sequence). The CDR3 covers 13 residues. Here the CDR3 DNA reads TGTGCCAGCAGCGGCAGGGGAACCGGGGAGCTGTTTTTT. It yields the protein CASSGRGTGELFF.

This clonotype was picked up many times. The chain couples TRBV11-3 to TRBJ2-2; possibly TRBD1 or TRBD2 for D (5 bases each). V was clipped by 2 bases and J by 7 bases, with 11 bases between them. In germline, CDR1 is SGHNT, CDR2 YENEEA. The CDR3 is 14 amino acids. CDR3: CASSLFPGRGELFF. The CDR3 DNA is TGTGCCAGCAGCTTATTCCCGGGGCGCGGGGAGCTGTTTTTT.

With regard to this clonotype: The conserved phenylalanine or tryptophan is not found at the CDR3 terminus, so this likely reflects a read error. The chain uses TRBV5-6 and TRBJ2-5; 8 bases line up with TRBD2. Unmatched junction bases numbered 2, after V lost 0 bases and J lost 4 bases. Germline V gene data show CDR1 as SGHDT and CDR2 as YYEEEE. This CDR3 is built from 14 residues. DNA of the CDR3: TGTGCCAGCAGCTTGGCGGCGGGAGGAGAGACCCAGTACCTC. It encodes CASSLAAGGETQYL.